These 22 T cell receptor beta chains were sequenced from one sample in a study of post-analysis software for immune sequencing data. Unique molecular identifiers were carried by the TCR beta cDNA libraries. TCRdb reprocessed the PCR reads via MiXCR and lists one record per CDR3 protein. The sample has about 160,000 distinct CDR3 sequences, around 36% seen once. The sample consisted of blood, taken after autologous hematopoietic stem cell transplantation. The receptors here all came from a girl aged 10 to 17 with multiple sclerosis.

This clonotype was counted once. This rearrangement joins TRBV5-1 to TRBJ1-1, with D perhaps TRBD1 (5 bases). V shed 0 bases and J shed 3 bases, with 15 bases lying between them. In germline, CDR1 is SGHRS, CDR2 YFSETQ. The CDR3 extends over 16 amino acids. In DNA, the CDR3 is TGCGCCAGCAGCTTGGGGGACTTTAGGTTGGACACTGAAGCTTTCTTT. This sequence encodes CASSLGDFRLDTEAFF.

The chain recombines TRBV6-5 with TRBJ2-1; 8 bases agree with TRBD2. The CDR3 consists of 17 residues. Germline assignment: CDR1 MNHEY and CDR2 SVGAGI. Trimming took 0 bases from V and 8 from J; bases not matched to a gene: 12. The CDR3 protein is CASSYSRAGGGYDEQFF. In nucleotides, the CDR3 is TGTGCCAGCAGTTACTCGAGGGCGGGAGGAGGGTACGATGAGCAGTTCTTC.

The chain combines TRBV9 with TRBJ2-1; 7 nucleotides match TRBD2. The ends lost 4 bases at V and 6 bases at J; junction bases unmatched: 7. CDR3 length: 14 amino acids. Germline V gene data show CDR1 as SGDLS and CDR2 as YYNGEE. The CDR3 sequence: CASSPPGGLNEQFF. The CDR3 DNA sequence: TGTGCCAGCAGCCCGCCGGGGGGTCTCAATGAGCAGTTCTTC.

This clonotype was picked up a small number of times. The V call is TRBV2, the J call TRBJ1-2; D not certain. Deletions cut 6 bases from V and 5 bases from J, with 4 bases between. Germline V gene data show CDR1 as SNHLY and CDR2 as FYNNEI. The CDR3 is 10 residues long. CDR3 bases: TGTGCCAGCAGGGCATATGGCTACACCTTC. It specifies CASRAYGYTF.

The genes are TRBV5-1 and TRBJ2-1, with 8 positions matching TRBD2. Losses at the gene ends were 4 bases for V and 5 bases for J; bases not matched to a gene: 11. Germline V lookup: CDR1 SGHRS, CDR2 YFSETQ. The CDR3 is 16 residues long. In DNA, the CDR3 is TGCGCCAGCAGCCCGGGAGAGCGGGAGACACACAATGAGCAGTTCTTC. Its translation is CASSPGERETHNEQFF.

This clonotype has a handful of counts. J is TRBJ2-1 and V is TRBV7-8, with 8 positions matching TRBD2. The V gene end was trimmed by 8 bases and the J gene end by 6 bases; junction bases not matched to a gene: 6. The CDR3 sequence is 13 residues long. Germline V CDR1 and CDR2: SGHVS, FQNEAQ. The CDR3 is CASGRGGGNEQFF. The DNA for the CDR3 is TGTGCCAGCGGCCGGGGGGGAGGCAATGAGCAGTTCTTC.

This chain links TRBV19 with TRBJ2-5; perhaps TRBD2 as D (6 bases). The CDR3 runs to 13 residues. Trimming took 4 bases from V and 5 from J, leaving 11 bases between them. The germline CDR1 and CDR2 sequences are LNHDA and SQIVND (reference sequence). CDR3 coding DNA: TGTGCCAGTAGTAGGTACGGAGGGGAGACCCAGTACTTC. Translated: CASSRYGGETQYF.

Of note for this clonotype: This may be a read error: a much more frequent sequence differs by one nucleotide. V and J are TRBV28 and TRBJ2-4, with D hard to call. This CDR3 is 13 amino acids long. Germline-derived CDR1 and CDR2 are MDHEN and SYDVKM. The CDR3 sequence: CASSLPQTNIRYF. The CDR3 nucleotides are TGTGCCAGCAGTTTACCTCAGACAAACATTCGGTACTTC.

The chain combines TRBV20-1 with TRBJ1-1; D perhaps matches TRBD1 (5 bases). V dropped 6 bases and J dropped 1 base, with 15 bases sitting between them. The germline V gene has CDR1 DFQATT and CDR2 SNEGSKA (reference sequence). The CDR3 is made up of 14 amino acids. The DNA of the CDR3 is TGCAGTGCGGCATCAGGGTGGGGGAACACTGAAGCTTTCTTT. This gives the protein CSAASGWGNTEAFF.

A word on this clonotype: A much larger clone differs by one base, so this may be a read error. This chain links TRBV7-8 with TRBJ2-7; D is ambiguous. The DNA matches TRBJ2-5 better at its end, which makes the J call doubtful. The CDR3 loop spans 13 amino acids. CDR1 and CDR2 from the germline V gene are SGHVS and FQNEAQ. As DNA, the CDR3 is TGTGCCCGCAGCGTGGGCCTGAGGGAGACCCAGTACTTC. This gives the protein CARSVGLRETQYF.

The chain links TRBV4-1 to TRBJ1-2; a possible D gene is TRBD1 (5 bases). CDR3 size: 16 residues. Trimming shortened V by 0 bases and J by 2 bases, and 13 bases separated the two germline ends. Germline CDR1 MGHRA, CDR2 YSYEKL. CDR3 protein: CASSQDPGKGNYGYTF. The CDR3 region has the DNA TGCGCCAGCAGCCAAGATCCAGGGAAAGGAAACTATGGCTACACCTTC.

V and J are TRBV5-1 and TRBJ2-7, with TRBD1 matching 10 bases. The V and J ends lost 0 bases and 4 bases, in that order; junction bases with no gene match: 7. In germline, CDR1 is SGHRS, CDR2 YFSETQ. This CDR3 is built from 16 residues. The CDR3 sequence is CASSLGPTGGCYEQYF. CDR3 DNA: TGCGCCAGCAGCTTGGGACCGACAGGGGGCTGTTACGAGCAGTACTTC.

This clonotype was picked up a small number of times. This rearrangement joins TRBV3-1 to TRBJ2-1; D perhaps matches TRBD2 (7 bases). V dropped 1 base and J dropped 6 bases, with 13 bases sitting between them. The CDR3 covers 15 residues. Germline V lookup: CDR1 LGHDT, CDR2 YNNKEL (reference sequence). This CDR3 reads CASSQGGGGPNEQFF. As DNA, the CDR3 is TGTGCCAGCAGCCAAGGAGGGGGAGGGCCCAATGAGCAGTTCTTC.

This clonotype was detected a few times. This chain links TRBV20-1 with TRBJ1-2, with a tentative D call TRBD1 (5 bases). The CDR3 runs to 15 residues. With 6 bases removed from V and 2 bases from J, the gap between germline ends came to 19 bases. Germline V gene lookup returns CDR1 DFQATT and CDR2 SNEGSKA (reference sequence). CDR3 DNA: TGCAGTGCGCCAGGGCCGAGCATGCGGAACTATGGCTACACCTTC. Translating gives CSAPGPSMRNYGYTF.

The chain links TRBV12-3 or TRBV12-4 to TRBJ2-2; possible D gene TRBD2, 6 bases. The CDR3 contains 18 residues. V lost 5 bases and J lost 1, with 20 bases in between. The CDR3 loop reads CASSPTSRSHQNTGELFF. The CDR3 DNA follows: TGTGCCAGCAGTCCCACTAGCCGAAGCCATCAGAACACCGGGGAGCTGTTTTTT.

This clonotype has only a few counts. The chain joins TRBV4-3 to TRBJ1-4; no reliable D call. V was trimmed by 0 bases and J by 9 bases, leaving 5 bases between them. The CDR3 sequence is 12 residues long. Per the germline V gene, CDR1 is LGHNA and CDR2 is YSLEER. The CDR3 protein is CASSQDHKKLFF. The DNA for the CDR3 is TGCGCCAGCAGCCAAGACCATAAAAAACTGTTTTTT.

V is TRBV5-1 and J is TRBJ2-7; D uncertain. Between the trimmed V and J ends, which lost 1 base and 7 bases, there was a span of 6 bases. CDR3 length: 11 residues. CDR1 and CDR2 from the germline V gene are SGHRS and YFSETQ. The CDR3 protein is CASSLKTEQYF. The CDR3 nucleotides read TGCGCCAGCAGCTTGAAGACAGAGCAGTACTTC.

The chain links TRBV2 to TRBJ2-1; 8 positions match TRBD2. The ends lost 8 bases at V and 7 bases at J; junction bases unmatched: 13. The germline CDR1 and CDR2 sequences are SNHLY and FYNNEI. There are 15 residues in the CDR3. DNA of the CDR3: TGTGCCAGCCGAGTCGTCATAGCGGGAAGGAATGAGCAGTTCTTC. This encodes CASRVVIAGRNEQFF.

In DNA form, the CDR3 reads TGTGCCAGCAGCGCCATTCCGGGCCCGGGGCCCTATGGCTACACCTTC. Translation: CASSAIPGPGPYGYTF. The chain links TRBV9 to TRBJ1-2, with D possibly matching TRBD1 (5 bases). CDR3 length equals 16 residues. Between the trimmed V and J ends, which lost 3 bases and 4 bases, there was a span of 19 bases. Germline V CDR1 and CDR2: SGDLS, YYNGEE.

This chain joins TRBV7-3 and TRBJ2-7, with D uncertain. The J call may be incorrect, as the DNA end agrees better with TRBJ2-5. CDR1 is SGHTA and CDR2 is FQGTGA in the germline V gene. The CDR3 sequence is 12 residues long. The CDR3 DNA sequence: TGTGCCAGCAGCTTAACTAGCGAGACCCAGTACTTC. Amino acids: CASSLTSETQYF.

This chain uses TRBV7-2 with TRBJ2-3; TRBD2 matches 11 bases. The CDR3 has 17 residues. Germline CDR1 and CDR2: SGHTA and FQGNSA. V dropped 3 bases and J dropped 6; count of bases not matched to a gene: 11. The CDR3 sequence is CASSFDLAGGRRDTQYF. In nucleotides, the CDR3 is TGTGCCAGCAGCTTTGATTTAGCGGGGGGGCGTAGGGATACGCAGTATTTT.

Comment on this clonotype: At one end, the junction sequence differs from germline, possibly due to a read error. The CDR3 region has the DNA TGTGCCAGCAGCCTAGCGGGAGAGGCGAATGAGCAGTTCTTC. Protein product: CASSLAGEANEQFF. V gene TRBV7-6 combines with J gene TRBJ2-1; 10 nucleotides agree with TRBD2. The germline CDR1 and CDR2 sequences are SGHVS and FNYEAQ. This CDR3 spans 14 amino acids.